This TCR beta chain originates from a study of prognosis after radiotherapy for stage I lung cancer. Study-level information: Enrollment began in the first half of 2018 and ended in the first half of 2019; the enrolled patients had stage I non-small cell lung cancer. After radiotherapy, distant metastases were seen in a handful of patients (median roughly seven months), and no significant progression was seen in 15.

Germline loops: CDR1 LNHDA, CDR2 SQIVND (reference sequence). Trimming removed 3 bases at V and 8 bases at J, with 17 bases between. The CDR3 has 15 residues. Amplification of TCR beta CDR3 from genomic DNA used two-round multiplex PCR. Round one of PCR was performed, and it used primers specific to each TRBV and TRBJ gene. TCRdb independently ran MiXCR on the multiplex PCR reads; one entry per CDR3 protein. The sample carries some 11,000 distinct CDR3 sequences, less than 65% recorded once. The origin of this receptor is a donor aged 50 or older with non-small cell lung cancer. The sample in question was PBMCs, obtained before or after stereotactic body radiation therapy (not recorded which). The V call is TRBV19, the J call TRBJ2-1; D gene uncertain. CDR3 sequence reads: CASSIGLELGYEQFF. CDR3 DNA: TGTGCCAGTAGTATTGGCCTCGAACTTGGATATGAGCAGTTCTTC. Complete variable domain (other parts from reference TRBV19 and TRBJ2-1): DGGITQSPKYLFRKEGQNVTLSCEQNLNHDAMYWYRQDPGQGLRLIYYSQIVNDFQKGDIAEGYSVSREKKESFPLTVTSAQKNPTAFYLCASSIGLELGYEQFFGPGTRLTVL.